Each of the 4 T cell receptor beta chains below was sequenced from the same sample in a study of T-cell memory formation after mild COVID-19. TCRdb reprocessed the 5' RACE reads with MiXCR, giving one entry per CDR3 protein. The data hold 250,000 to 300,000 distinct CDR3 sequences, with approximately 15% observed a single time. The material sequenced was PBMCs or a T cell subset sorted from them (not recorded which). The receptor source for this set is a man aged 18 to 30 who had mild COVID-19 (a few samples of this study predate the infection). Cell type and time point are not known.

The rearrangement uses TRBV28 and TRBJ1-2; unclear D gene. Per the germline V gene, CDR1 is MDHEN and CDR2 is SYDVKM. The germline V and J ends were trimmed by 8 bases and 8 bases, with 12 bases remaining between them. The CDR3 is made up of 11 amino acids. The CDR3 loop is CASGRGRGYTF. The CDR3 region has the DNA TGTGCCAGCGGGCGGGGAAGGGGCTACACCTTC.

Details on this clonotype: A junction end diverges from the germline sequence, so it may reflect a read error. The J gene is TRBJ2-3, the V gene TRBV7-7; D ambiguous. This CDR3 has 15 amino acids. The V gene's germline CDR1 is SSHAT and CDR2 FNYEAQ (reference sequence). The CDR3 loop is CASSLGLTSTDTQYF. The DNA for the CDR3 is TGTGCTAGCAGCTTAGGCTTGACCAGCACAGATACGCAGTATTTT.

V and J are TRBV6-4 and TRBJ2-2, with D hard to call. Trimming removed 3 bases from V and 7 bases from J, with 12 bases in between. CDR1 is MRHNA and CDR2 is SNTAGT in the germline V gene. The CDR3 is 14 residues long. The CDR3 region is CASSDGSLSGELFF. As DNA, the CDR3 is TGTGCCAGCAGTGATGGTAGCCTCAGCGGGGAGCTGTTTTTT.

V and J are TRBV6-5 and TRBJ2-7; D is ambiguous. The V gene lost 8 bases and the J gene lost 0 bases, with 8 bases spanning the gap. The CDR3 covers 12 residues. In germline, CDR1 is MNHEY, CDR2 SVGAGI. CDR3 protein: CASGKSSYEQYV. In DNA, the CDR3 is TGTGCCAGCGGAAAGAGCTCCTACGAGCAGTACGTC.